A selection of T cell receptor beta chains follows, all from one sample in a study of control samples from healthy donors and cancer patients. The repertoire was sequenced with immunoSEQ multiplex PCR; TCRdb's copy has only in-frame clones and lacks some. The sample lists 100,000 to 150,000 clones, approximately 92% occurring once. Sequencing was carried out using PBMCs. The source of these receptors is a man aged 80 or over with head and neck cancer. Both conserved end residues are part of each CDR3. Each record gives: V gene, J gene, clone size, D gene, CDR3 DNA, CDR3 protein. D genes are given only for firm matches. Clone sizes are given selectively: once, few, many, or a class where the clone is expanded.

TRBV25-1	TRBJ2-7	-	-	TGTGCCAGCACCGCGAGGGGGACATCGTCCTACGAGCAGTACTTC	CASTARGTSSYEQYF
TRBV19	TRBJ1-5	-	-	TGTGCCAGTAGTATCTTACGGGGGACTTTTCGCAATCAGCCCCAGCATTTT	CASSILRGTFRNQPQHF
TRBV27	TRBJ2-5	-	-	TGTGCCAGCAGTTTAGACCGAGAGACCCAGTACTTC	CASSLDRETQYF
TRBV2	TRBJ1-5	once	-	TGTGCCAGCAGTGTACAGTCAAATCAGCCCCAGCATTTT	CASSVQSNQPQHF
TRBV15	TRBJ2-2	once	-	TGTGCCACCAGCAGAGATCGCGAGACCGGGGAGCTGTTTTTT	CATSRDRETGELFF
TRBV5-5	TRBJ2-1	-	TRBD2	TGTGCCAGCAGCCGACTAGCGGGGGACTACAATGAGCAGTTCTTC	CASSRLAGDYNEQFF
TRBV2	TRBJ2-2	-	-	TGTGCCAGCAGTGAAGCGCGCGGATATTCGGCCGGGGAGCTGTTTTTT	CASSEARGYSAGELFF
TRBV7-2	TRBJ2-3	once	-	TGTGCCAGCAGCTCCTGGGGCACAGATACGCAGTATTTT	CASSSWGTDTQYF
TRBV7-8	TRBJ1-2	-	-	TGTGCCAGCAGCCCAGGGGTCGGGGGCTACACCTTC	CASSPGVGGYTF
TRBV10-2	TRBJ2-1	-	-	TGCGCCAGCATCCAGGGTAGGTCCTACAATGAGCAGTTCTTC	CASIQGRSYNEQFF
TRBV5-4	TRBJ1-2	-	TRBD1	TGTGCCAGCAGCTTGGGGGGGACAGGGTCCTACTATGGCTACACCTTC	CASSLGGTGSYYGYTF
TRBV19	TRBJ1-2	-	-	TGTGCCAGTAGTATACAGGGCTCTTCGCCGAGCGACTATGGCTACACCTTC	CASSIQGSSPSDYGYTF
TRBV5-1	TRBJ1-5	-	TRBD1	TGCGCCAGCAGCTTGGCCCCAGGGGGCATACAGCCCCAGCATTTT	CASSLAPGGIQPQHF
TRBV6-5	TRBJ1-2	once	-	TGTGCCAGCAGTTACTCTCCGGACGTAGGCTATGGCTACACCTTC	CASSYSPDVGYGYTF
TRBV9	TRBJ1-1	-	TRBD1	TGTGCCAGCAGCCCTCGACTCGACAGGGCCCAAACTGAAGCTTTCTTT	CASSPRLDRAQTEAFF
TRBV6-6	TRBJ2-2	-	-	TGTGCCAGCAGTTACTCAAACACCGGGGAGCTGTTTTTT	CASSYSNTGELFF
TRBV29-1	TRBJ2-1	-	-	TGCGGTGGACAGCGACGGGCTGGTGACAATGAGCAGTTCTTC	CGGQRRAGDNEQFF
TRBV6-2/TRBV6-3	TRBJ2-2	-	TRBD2	TGTGCCAGCAGTTACTCGAGTACTAGCGGGAGAAGGGACACCGGGGAGCTGTTTTTT	CASSYSSTSGRRDTGELFF
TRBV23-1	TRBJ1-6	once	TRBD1	TGCGCCAGCAGTCTACCAGAACCACCCCGGGACAGAAATTCACCCCTCCACTTT	CASSLPEPPRDRNSPLHF
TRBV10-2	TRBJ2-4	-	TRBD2	TGCGCCAGCAGGCGAAGCGGGGGGACTTCCGACATTCAGTACTTC	CASRRSGGTSDIQYF
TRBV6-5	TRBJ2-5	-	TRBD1	TGTGCCAGCAGTTACACCACCGGGACAGGAGAGACCCAGTACTTC	CASSYTTGTGETQYF
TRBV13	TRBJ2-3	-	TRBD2	TGTGCCAGCAGCTTATCTAGCGGGGGGGCGGTGGCAGATACGCAGTATTTT	CASSLSSGGAVADTQYF
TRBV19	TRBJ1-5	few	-	TGTGCCAGTAGTATGGGGCAGCGTAATCAGCCCCAGCATTTT	CASSMGQRNQPQHF
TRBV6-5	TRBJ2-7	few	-	TGTGCCAGCAGTACCCGCGGAGGACAGCCTTACGAGCAGTACTTC	CASSTRGGQPYEQYF
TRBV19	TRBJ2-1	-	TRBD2	TGTGCCAGTAGTGTCAATCCGGGACTAGCGAAAAATGAGCAGTTCTTC	CASSVNPGLAKNEQFF
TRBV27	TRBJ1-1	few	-	TGTGCCAGCAGTCCCTTTGGGGGGGGAGCTTTCTTT	CASSPFGGGAFF
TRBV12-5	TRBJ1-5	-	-	TGTGCTAGTGGTTTGGTCCCCCAGGGGTACGGCAATCAGCCCCAGCATTTT	CASGLVPQGYGNQPQHF
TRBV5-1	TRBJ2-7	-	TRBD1	TGCGCCAGCAGCTGGGGACAGGGGGCAAACGAGCAGTACTTC	CASSWGQGANEQYF
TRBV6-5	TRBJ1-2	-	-	TGTGCCAGCAGGACAGCCTCCGGTGGCTACACCTTC	CASRTASGGYTF
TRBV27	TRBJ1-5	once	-	TGTGCCAGCAGTTTGTTTACGACAGCTAATCAGCCCCAGCATTTT	CASSLFTTANQPQHF
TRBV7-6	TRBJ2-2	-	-	TGTGCCAGCAGCATAACTGGGGTCACCGGGGAGCTGTTTTTT	CASSITGVTGELFF
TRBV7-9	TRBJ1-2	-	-	TGTGCCAGCCGGGGGGGAGATGGCTACACCTTC	CASRGGDGYTF
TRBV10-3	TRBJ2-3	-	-	TGTGCCATCAGTGAGAGGGCTAGCAGGAGGTCAGATACGCAGTATTTT	CAISERASRRSDTQYF
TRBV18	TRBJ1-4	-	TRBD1	TGTGCCAGCTCAGCGGGGGACAGCTATGAAAAACTGTTTTTT	CASSAGDSYEKLFF
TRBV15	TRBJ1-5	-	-	TGTGCCACCAGCAGAGATCTCTTAAGGAGAGGGGTGCCCCAGCATTTT	CATSRDLLRRGVPQHF
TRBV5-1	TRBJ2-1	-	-	TGCGCCAGCAGCTTAGGGACCTACAATGAGCAGTTCTTC	CASSLGTYNEQFF
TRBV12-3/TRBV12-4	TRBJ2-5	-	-	TGTGCCAGCAGGGTAATAATTCAAGAGACCCAGTACTTC	CASRVIIQETQYF
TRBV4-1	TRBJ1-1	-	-	TGCGCCAGCAGCCACGACACTGAAGCTTTCTTT	CASSHDTEAFF
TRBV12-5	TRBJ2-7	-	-	TGTGCTAGTGGTCCTGCCCTGACATCCACAACCTACGAGCAGTACTTC	CASGPALTSTTYEQYF
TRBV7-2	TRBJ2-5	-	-	TGTGCCAGCAGCTGGGAAAAGGGTTCGGAGACCCAGTACTTC	CASSWEKGSETQYF
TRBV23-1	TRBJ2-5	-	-	TGCGCCAACTTAGGAGACAGCCGGTTCCAAGAGACCCAGTACTTC	CANLGDSRFQETQYF